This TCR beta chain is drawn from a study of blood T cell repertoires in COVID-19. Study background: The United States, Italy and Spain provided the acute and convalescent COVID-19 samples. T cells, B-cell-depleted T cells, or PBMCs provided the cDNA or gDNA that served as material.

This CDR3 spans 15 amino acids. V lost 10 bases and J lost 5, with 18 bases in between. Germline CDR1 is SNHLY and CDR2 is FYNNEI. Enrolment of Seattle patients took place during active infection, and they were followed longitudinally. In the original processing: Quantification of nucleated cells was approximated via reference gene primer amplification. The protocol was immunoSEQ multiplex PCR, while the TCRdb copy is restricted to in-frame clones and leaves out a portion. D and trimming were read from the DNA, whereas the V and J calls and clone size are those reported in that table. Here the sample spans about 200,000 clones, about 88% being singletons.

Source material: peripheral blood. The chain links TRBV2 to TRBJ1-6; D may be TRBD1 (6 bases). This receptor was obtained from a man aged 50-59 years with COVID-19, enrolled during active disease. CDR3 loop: CATETDRPNNSPLHF. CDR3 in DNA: TGTGCCACCGAGACCGACAGGCCGAATAATTCACCCCTCCACTTT. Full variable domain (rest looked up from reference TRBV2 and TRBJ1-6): EPEVTQTPSHQVTQMGQEVILRCVPISNHLYFYWYRQILGQKVEFLVSFYNNEISEKSEIFDDQFSVERPDGSNFTLKIRSTKLEDSAMYFCATETDRPNNSPLHFGNGTRLTVT.